This T cell receptor beta chain was captured in a study of beta chain features in type 1 diabetes. Overall study context: Age, gender, cell numbers and subset yield matched between patients and controls. Study-level findings and limits: Researchers report that Type 1 diabetes patients had moderately but significantly shorter TCRB CDR3s across all four CD4+ subsets. Patients with type 1 diabetes showed fewer VDJ junction insertions and more deletions.

The CDR3 consists of 17 residues. The ends lost 0 bases at V and 6 bases at J; junction bases unmatched: 12. Germline values: CDR1 SEHNR, CDR2 FQNEAQ (reference sequence). Expressed TCRB transcripts got sequenced, as all isolated RNA was reverse transcribed. Produced via immunoSEQ multiplex PCR; TCRdb's table is partial and in-frame only. Of around 360,000 clones listed, around 12% are singletons. Turning to this clone: Its antigen is unknown.

The sequenced sample consisted of naive CD4+ T cells from blood. V gene TRBV7-9 combines with J gene TRBJ2-7, with 9 bases identical to TRBD1. The clonotype originates from a young woman with type 1 diabetes. This CDR3 is CASSLALVGTGYREQYF. The CDR3 bases are TGTGCCAGCAGCTTAGCGTTGGTGGGGACAGGGTATCGCGAGCAGTACTTC.